Here is one T cell receptor (beta chain) with its context. This record belongs to a study of T-cell memory formation after mild COVID-19. This CDR3 is 15 amino acids long. Germline CDR1 and CDR2: MGHDK and SYGVNS. The V and J ends lost 3 bases and 4 bases respectively, with 15 bases between them. TCRdb re-called the 5' RACE reads through MiXCR, storing one row per CDR3 protein. Among 100,000 to 140,000 distinct CDR3 sequences listed, approximately 15% were seen once. This receptor was taken from a young man who had mild COVID-19 (a few samples of this study predate the infection). Cell type and time point are not known. The V gene is TRBV25-1, the J gene TRBJ1-2; D is undetermined. Input material: PBMCs or a T cell subset sorted from them (not recorded which). This chain's CDR3 is CASSDRAASSYGYTF. In DNA form, the CDR3 reads TGTGCCAGCAGTGACCGCGCAGCCTCTTCCTATGGCTACACCTTC.